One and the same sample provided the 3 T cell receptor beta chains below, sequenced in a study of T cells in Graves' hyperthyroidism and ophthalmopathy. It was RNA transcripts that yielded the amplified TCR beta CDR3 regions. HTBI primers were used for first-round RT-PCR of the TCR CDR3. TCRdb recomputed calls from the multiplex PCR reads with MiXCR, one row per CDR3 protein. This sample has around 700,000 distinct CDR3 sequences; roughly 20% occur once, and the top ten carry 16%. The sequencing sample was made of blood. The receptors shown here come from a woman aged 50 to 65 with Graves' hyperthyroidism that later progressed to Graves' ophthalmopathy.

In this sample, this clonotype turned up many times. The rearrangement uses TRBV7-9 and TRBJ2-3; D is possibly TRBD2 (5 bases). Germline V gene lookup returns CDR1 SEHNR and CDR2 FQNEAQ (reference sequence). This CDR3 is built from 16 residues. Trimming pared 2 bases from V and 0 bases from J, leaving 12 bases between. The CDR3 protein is CASSLFRGYSTDTQYF. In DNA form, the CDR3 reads TGTGCCAGCAGCTTATTCCGGGGTTATAGCACAGATACGCAGTATTTT.

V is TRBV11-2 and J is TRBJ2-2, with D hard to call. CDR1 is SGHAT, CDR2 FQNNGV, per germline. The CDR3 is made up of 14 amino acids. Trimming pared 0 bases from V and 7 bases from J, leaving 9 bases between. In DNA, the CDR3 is TGTGCCAGCAGCTTAGAAAGGGTTGGCGGGGAGCTGTTTTTT. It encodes CASSLERVGGELFF.

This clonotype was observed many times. The CDR3 DNA follows: TGTGCCAGCAGCTTGCGGGGGGCCATGGTTCCCGGGGAGCTGTTTTTT. Amino acid sequence: CASSLRGAMVPGELFF. This chain uses TRBV11-2 with TRBJ2-2, with 8 bases lining up with TRBD2. The CDR3 loop spans 16 amino acids. V lost 3 bases, J lost 6 bases, and 9 bases stayed unmatched. The germline V gene has CDR1 SGHAT and CDR2 FQNNGV.